Below, 30 T cell receptor beta chains from the same sample are listed, as sequenced in a study of T cell repertoires in cytomegalovirus infection. From the reads, TCRdb called clonotypes with MiXCR, one entry per CDR3 protein. The sample carries roughly 320,000 distinct CDR3 sequences, around 9.1% recorded once. The material sequenced was PBMCs. These receptors came from a human donor in good health (CMV status not recorded). Some clones in this sample may be carry-over from other donors' samples.

This clonotype was observed at least ten times. This chain joins TRBV7-9 and TRBJ2-7, with 7 bases lining up with TRBD1. J was trimmed by 4 bases and V by 4 bases; bases with no gene match: 7. The CDR3 is 14 amino acids. The germline V gene encodes CDR1 SEHNR and CDR2 FQNEAQ (reference sequence). CDR3 amino acids: CASSSADRSYEQYV. The CDR3 coding sequence is TGTGCCAGCAGCTCCGCGGACAGGTCTTACGAGCAGTACGTC.

This clonotype appeared a single time. Here the CDR3 DNA reads TGTGCCAGCAAGGGGGCCCAAGCCAAAAACATTCAGTACTTC. Translation: CASKGAQAKNIQYF. This sequence joins TRBV5-5 and TRBJ2-4, with TRBD1 identical over 7 bases. The V and J ends lost 6 bases and 0 bases, in that order; junction bases with no gene match: 3. CDR1 is SGHKS and CDR2 is YYEKEE in the germline V gene (reference sequence). The length of the CDR3 is 14 residues.

This clonotype was observed at least ten times. The rearrangement links TRBV20-1 to TRBJ1-1; D may be TRBD1 (6 bases). This CDR3 contains 13 residues. Trimming removed 3 bases at V and 4 bases at J, with 12 bases between. The germline gives CDR1 DFQATT, CDR2 SNEGSKA (reference sequence). CDR3 DNA sequence: TGCAGTGCTAGCGGGGGCGCCGGCACTGAAGCTTTCTTT. Translating it yields CSASGGAGTEAFF.

This chain joins TRBV6-5 and TRBJ1-1; 7 bases line up with TRBD1. Germline V gene data show CDR1 as MNHEY and CDR2 as SVGAGI. The length of the CDR3 is 14 residues. With V trimmed by 9 bases and J by 0 bases, 7 bases remained unmatched. The CDR3 region has the DNA TGTGCCAGTAGAACGGGACAGATGAACACTGAAGCTTTCTTT. Its protein product is CASRTGQMNTEAFF.

This clonotype was seen ten or more times. The genes are TRBV20-1 and TRBJ2-5; D tentatively reads TRBD1 or TRBD2 (7 bases each). V was cut by 6 bases and J by 5 bases, with 16 bases left in between. Looked up from germline, CDR1 is DFQATT and CDR2 is SNEGSKA (reference sequence). CDR3 size: 13 residues. CDR3 protein: CSARQGGRETQYF. The DNA of the CDR3 is TGCAGTGCAAGACAGGGAGGGAGGGAGACCCAGTACTTC.

Comment on this clonotype: A clone one base away is much larger, so this may be a read error. The gene calls are TRBV20-1 and TRBJ2-5; the match to TRBD1 covers 12 bases. The CDR3 runs to 15 residues. Losses at the gene ends were 7 bases for V and 5 bases for J; bases not matched to a gene: 11. Germline CDR1 reads DFQATT; CDR2 reads SNEGSKA (reference sequence). The CDR3 DNA reads as TGCAGTGTTCCCCCCGGGACAGGGGGCCGGGAGACCCAGTACTTC. Encoded protein: CSVPPGTGGRETQYF.

The chain recombines TRBV3-1 with TRBJ1-1, with a tentative D call TRBD1 (6 bases). The CDR3 extends over 16 amino acids. Germline V gene lookup returns CDR1 LGHDT and CDR2 YNNKEL (reference sequence). Trimming pared 4 bases from V and 0 bases from J, leaving 15 bases between. The CDR3 nucleotides read TGTGCCAGCAGCCCCACAGGGAGTAGGATGAACACTGAAGCTTTCTTT. It specifies CASSPTGSRMNTEAFF.

This clonotype was counted ten times or more. CDR3 coding DNA: TGTGCCATCACCGCCGGACAACCGAACACTGAAGCTTTCTTT. Encoded protein: CAITAGQPNTEAFF. J is TRBJ1-1 and V is TRBV10-3, with a tentative D call TRBD1 (5 bases). V was pared by 7 bases and J by 1 base, with 13 bases between. This CDR3 region has 14 residues. Germline V CDR1 and CDR2: ENHRY, SYGVKD.

This clonotype has a handful of counts. The chain couples TRBV7-9 to TRBJ1-4; unclear D gene. The CDR3 consists of 14 residues. The V gene's germline CDR1 is SEHNR and CDR2 FQNEAQ (reference sequence). The V end was cut by 3 bases, the J end by 0 bases, with 5 bases between. CDR3 sequence reads: CASSFWPTNEKLFF. DNA for the CDR3: TGTGCCAGCAGCTTTTGGCCAACTAATGAAAAACTGTTTTTT.

This clonotype was recorded many times. V gene TRBV6-6 combines with J gene TRBJ1-2; D uncertain. CDR3 length equals 17 residues. Germline V gene lookup returns CDR1 MNHNY and CDR2 SVGAGI (reference sequence). V lost 6 bases and J lost 3, with 23 bases in between. CDR3 sequence: CASRTYPPSTVDYGYTF. DNA of the CDR3: TGTGCCAGCAGAACGTACCCCCCTTCCACAGTCGACTATGGCTACACCTTC.

The table lists this clonotype with many counts. V is TRBV7-8 and J is TRBJ1-2; weak D call: TRBD1 (5 bases). With 3 bases removed from V and 2 bases from J, the gap between germline ends came to 13 bases. Germline V lookup: CDR1 SGHVS, CDR2 FQNEAQ. This CDR3 is built from 15 residues. CDR3 protein: CASSLAGRRNYGYTF. CDR3 coding DNA: TGTGCCAGCAGCTTGGCGGGACGGAGGAACTATGGCTACACCTTC.

This clonotype was recorded at least ten times. This rearrangement joins TRBV7-6 to TRBJ1-1; no clear D gene. V lost 1 base, J lost 0 bases, and 9 bases lay in between. The germline gives CDR1 SGHVS, CDR2 FNYEAQ. The length of the CDR3 is 15 residues. The CDR3 DNA follows: TGTGCCAGCAGCTTAGGTGTGGGCATGAACACTGAAGCTTTCTTT. Encoded protein: CASSLGVGMNTEAFF.

This rearrangement joins TRBV5-4 to TRBJ2-2; tentatively, D is TRBD2 (6 bases). CDR3 length equals 14 residues. Trimming took off 5 bases at V and 2 bases at J, with 10 bases between the two ends. From germline, CDR1 is SGHNT and CDR2 YYREEE (reference sequence). The CDR3 region is CASSGTVNTGELFF. DNA for the CDR3: TGTGCCAGCAGTGGGACTGTAAACACCGGGGAGCTGTTTTTT.

In this sample, this clonotype turned up a few times. The chain carries TRBV20-1 and TRBJ2-1; 14 bases are shared with TRBD2. The germline V gene has CDR1 DFQATT and CDR2 SNEGSKA (reference sequence). V lost 5 bases, J lost 10 bases, and 4 bases stayed unmatched. This CDR3 contains 13 residues. CDR3 in DNA: TGCAGTGCTCCCGGGACTAGCGGGAGAGAGCAGTTCTTC. Translation: CSAPGTSGREQFF.

The sample holds a few counts of this clonotype. The CDR3 sequence: CASSSEWDTSYEQYV. Written as DNA, the CDR3 is TGTGCCAGCAGCTCGGAATGGGACACCTCCTACGAGCAGTACGTC. The chain uses TRBV7-9 and TRBJ2-7; TRBD1 is a possible D gene (6 bases). CDR3 size: 15 residues. Germline CDR1 reads SEHNR; CDR2 reads FQNEAQ (reference sequence). Trimming stripped 4 bases from V and 0 bases from J, with 13 bases between.

This clonotype was counted at least ten times. The gene calls are TRBV5-5 and TRBJ2-3, with 7 bases lining up with TRBD1. This CDR3 contains 14 residues. Unmatched junction bases numbered 3, after V lost 3 bases and J lost 2 bases. Germline V CDR1 and CDR2: SGHKS, YYEKEE (reference sequence). CDR3 sequence reads: CASSWDSPTDTQYF. The CDR3 DNA is TGTGCCAGCAGCTGGGACAGCCCCACAGATACGCAGTATTTT. Complete variable domain (other parts from reference TRBV5-5 and TRBJ2-3): DAGVTQSPTHLIKTRGQQVTLRCSPISGHKSVSWYQQVLGQGPQFIFQYYEKEERGRGNFPDRFSARQFPNYSSELNVNALLLGDSALYLCASSWDSPTDTQYFGPGTRLTVL.

This clonotype was recorded many times. The gene calls are TRBV3-1 and TRBJ2-5, with unresolved D. V lost 7 bases to trimming and J lost 5 bases, with 17 bases between them. Germline V gives CDR1 LGHDT, CDR2 YNNKEL (reference sequence). This CDR3 has 14 residues. The CDR3 DNA follows: TGTGCCAGCACCCGAAGCAACTTGGGGGAGACCCAGTACTTC. It yields the protein CASTRSNLGETQYF.

V and J are TRBV20-1 and TRBJ2-7, with unresolved D. This CDR3 comprises 13 residues. Trimming removed 6 bases at V and 3 bases at J, with 15 bases between. Per the germline V gene, CDR1 is DFQATT and CDR2 is SNEGSKA (reference sequence). CDR3 sequence: CSAHNRDLYEQYF. CDR3 nucleotide sequence: TGCAGTGCGCACAACAGAGATCTCTACGAGCAGTACTTC.

The table lists this clonotype with a few counts. V and J are TRBV20-1 and TRBJ1-1, with TRBD1 as a possible D gene (5 bases). The germline CDR1 and CDR2 sequences are DFQATT and SNEGSKA (reference sequence). Trimming took 5 bases from V and 3 from J, leaving 7 bases between them. CDR3 length equals 11 residues. CDR3 sequence reads: CSAWDYTEAFF. The CDR3 DNA follows: TGCAGTGCTTGGGACTACACTGAAGCTTTCTTT.

This clonotype was seen many times. The rearrangement joins TRBV14 to TRBJ2-1, with a possible D match to TRBD2 (5 bases). Germline CDR1 and CDR2: SGHDN and FVKESK. Trimming took 4 bases from V and 5 from J, leaving 12 bases between them. The length of the CDR3 is 14 residues. The CDR3 bases are TGTGCCAGCAGCCTATATACCGGGGACAATGAGCAGTTCTTC. It yields the protein CASSLYTGDNEQFF.

This clonotype occurred many times. J is TRBJ2-1 and V is TRBV9, with 8 bases aligning to TRBD2. The length of the CDR3 is 16 residues. In germline, CDR1 is SGDLS, CDR2 YYNGEE. After removal of 2 bases from V and 6 bases from J, the junction contained 10 bases not matched to a gene. For the CDR3, the DNA is TGTGCCAGCAGCGTTCGGACTAGCTCTGGTTCCAATGAGCAGTTCTTC. Protein sequence: CASSVRTSSGSNEQFF.

This clonotype was observed many times. As DNA, the CDR3 is TGCGCCAGCAGCGACGGAGGGCATGGCTACACCTTC. Amino acid sequence: CASSDGGHGYTF. The J gene is TRBJ1-2, the V gene TRBV5-1; D remains ambiguous. The CDR3 is 12 amino acids. Germline V gives CDR1 SGHRS, CDR2 YFSETQ. The germline V and J ends were trimmed by 4 bases and 6 bases, with 10 bases remaining between them. Full variable domain (outside the CDR3, taken from reference TRBV5-1 and TRBJ1-2): KAGVTQTPRYLIKTRGQQVTLSCSPISGHRSVSWYQQTPGQGLQFLFEYFSETQRNKGNFPGRFSGRQFSNSRSEMNVSTLELGDSALYLCASSDGGHGYTFGSGTRLTVV.

Worth noting for this clonotype: A junction end diverges from the germline sequence, so it may reflect a read error. This chain connects TRBV7-2 to TRBJ2-2; possibly TRBD2 for D (6 bases). The CDR3 has 15 amino acids. Germline values: CDR1 SGHTA, CDR2 FQGNSA. CDR3 coding DNA: TGTGCCAGCAGTCTGGGACTCCCGAACACCGGGGAGCAGTTTTTT. It yields the protein CASSLGLPNTGEQFF. Variable domain in full (rest from reference TRBV7-2 and TRBJ2-2): GAGVSQSPSNKVTEKGKDVELRCDPISGHTALYWYRQSLGQGLEFLIYFQGNSAPDKSGLPSDRFSAERTGGSVSTLTIQRTQQEDSAVYLCASSLGLPNTGEQFFGEGSRLTVL.

This clonotype has a count of ten or more. The chain is built from TRBV7-2 and TRBJ2-5, with TRBD2 matching over 7 bases. The CDR3 loop spans 14 amino acids. V trimming: 0 bases; J trimming: 5 bases; junction bases outside the gene matches: 3. CDR1 is SGHTA and CDR2 is FQGNSA in the germline V gene. This CDR3 reads CASSLARSGETQYF. The CDR3, as DNA: TGTGCCAGCAGCTTAGCGCGTAGCGGGGAGACCCAGTACTTC.

This clonotype was observed a handful of times. The chain has TRBV12-3 or TRBV12-4 and TRBJ1-1; possibly TRBD1 for D (5 bases). The CDR3 runs 17 residues. Trimming pared 6 bases from V and 2 bases from J, leaving 22 bases between. The CDR3 is CASRSTSDSALNTEAFF. The CDR3 DNA sequence: TGTGCCAGCAGATCTACCTCTGACAGCGCCCTTAACACTGAAGCTTTCTTT.

This clonotype was observed a handful of times. This chain links TRBV12-3 or TRBV12-4 with TRBJ2-6; D unresolved. The CDR3 contains 15 residues. The germline V and J ends were trimmed by 7 bases and 2 bases, with 12 bases remaining between them. CDR3 DNA sequence: TGTGCCAGCACCTTTGATCCCGCTGGGGCCAACGTCCTGACTTTC. Amino acid sequence: CASTFDPAGANVLTF.

This clonotype was seen only a few times. The genes are TRBV5-5 and TRBJ2-1; D remains ambiguous. The CDR3 has 16 amino acids. Trimming took 1 base from V and 2 from J, leaving 13 bases between them. CDR1 is SGHKS and CDR2 is YYEKEE in the germline V gene (reference sequence). In nucleotides, the CDR3 is TGTGCCAGCAGCTTGACTAACAGTGACCCCTACAATGAGCAGTTCTTC. This encodes CASSLTNSDPYNEQFF.

This chain links TRBV5-5 with TRBJ1-2; TRBD1 aligns across 10 bases. CDR3 length equals 17 residues. CDR1 is SGHKS, CDR2 YYEKEE, per germline (reference sequence). V shed 1 base, J shed 2 bases, and the junction held 8 bases outside the gene matches. The CDR3 DNA sequence: TGTGCCAGCAGCTTGAGTGCCGGGACAGGGGCGAACTATGGCTACACCTTC. Its translation: CASSLSAGTGANYGYTF.

This clonotype was seen ten or more times. The rearrangement links TRBV12-5 to TRBJ2-1, with D hard to call. This CDR3 spans 11 amino acids. The germline V gene encodes CDR1 LGHNT and CDR2 FRNRAP. With 7 bases removed from V and 8 bases from J, the gap between germline ends came to 9 bases. The CDR3 DNA follows: TGTGCTAGTGTTCAGAGTTATGAGCAGTTCTTC. Amino acids: CASVQSYEQFF.

This clonotype occurred many times. This sequence joins TRBV28 and TRBJ2-1, with D perhaps assigned TRBD1 or TRBD2 (5 bases each). V dropped 3 bases and J dropped 14 bases, with 11 bases sitting between them. The CDR3 runs to 11 residues. CDR1 and CDR2 from the germline V gene are MDHEN and SYDVKM. The DNA for the CDR3 is TGTGCCAGCAGTTTTGGGACCGAGGAGTTCTTC. Protein sequence: CASSFGTEEFF. The full variable domain, completed using reference TRBV28 and TRBJ2-1, is DVKVTQSSRYLVKRTGEKVFLECVQDMDHENMFWYRQDPGLGLRLIYFSYDVKMKEKGDIPEGYSVSREKKERFSLILESASTNQTSMYLCASSFGTEEFFGPGTRLTVL.